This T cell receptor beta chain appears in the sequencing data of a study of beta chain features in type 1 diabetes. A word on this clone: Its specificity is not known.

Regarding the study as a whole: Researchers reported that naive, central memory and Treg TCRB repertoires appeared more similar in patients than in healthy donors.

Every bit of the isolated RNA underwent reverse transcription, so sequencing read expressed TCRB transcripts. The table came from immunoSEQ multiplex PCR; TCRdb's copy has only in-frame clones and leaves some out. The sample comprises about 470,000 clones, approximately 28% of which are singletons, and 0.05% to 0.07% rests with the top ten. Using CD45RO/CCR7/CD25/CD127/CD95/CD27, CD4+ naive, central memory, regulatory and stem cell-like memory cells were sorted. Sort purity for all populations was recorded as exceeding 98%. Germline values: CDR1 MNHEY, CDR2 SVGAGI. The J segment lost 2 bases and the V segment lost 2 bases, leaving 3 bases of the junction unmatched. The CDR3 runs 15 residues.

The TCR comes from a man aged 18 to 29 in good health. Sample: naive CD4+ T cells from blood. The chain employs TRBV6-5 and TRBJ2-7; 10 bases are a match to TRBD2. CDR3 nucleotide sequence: TGTGCCAGCAGTTACCGGACTAGCGGTACCTACGAGCAGTACTTC. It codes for CASSYRTSGTYEQYF.